This T cell receptor (beta chain) was identified in a study of blood T cell repertoires in COVID-19. Study summary: The United States, Italy and Spain were the sources of the acute and convalescent COVID-19 samples. Sources were T cells, B-cell-depleted T cells, or PBMCs; the material itself was cDNA or gDNA.

Germline V gives CDR1 LGHNA, CDR2 YNFKEQ. This CDR3 contains 15 residues. V was trimmed by 4 bases and J by 4 bases, leaving 13 bases between them. Authors' methods: Estimated nucleated cell counts came from reference gene primer amplification. Libraries were prepared by immunoSEQ multiplex PCR; TCRdb keeps only in-frame clonotypes and omits some of them. V, J and clone size are those of that table, while D and trimming were read from the DNA. This table has 200,000 to 300,000 clones, more than 75% appearing once. The Seattle patients joined while their infection was active and were tracked longitudinally afterward.

The genes are TRBV4-2 and TRBJ2-2; D unresolved. Sequences were obtained from peripheral blood. The sequence came from a woman aged 55-69 years with COVID-19, enrolled during active disease. This chain's CDR3 is CASSPRRDPTGELFF. CDR3 coding DNA: TGTGCCAGCAGCCCTAGACGCGATCCCACCGGGGAGCTGTTTTTT.